The next 11 T cell receptor beta chains were all read from a single sample in a study of shared T cell receptors in the human thymus. Repertoires were generated with immunoSEQ multiplex PCR, while TCRdb's copy carries only in-frame clones and drops some. The repertoire includes 500,000 to 750,000 clones, 88% of them detected once, and 0.0095% to 0.013% sits in the top ten. Separately, the same data were catalogued under a study of human thymus T cells.

The source material was thymocytes. These receptors came from a boy in the first two years of life with a congenital heart defect.

The DNA for the CDR3 is TGTGCCAGCAGCTTAGCGCGCCGACTAGCGGGAGATCGCACAGATACGCAGTATTTT. It encodes CASSLARRLAGDRTDTQYF. This chain joins TRBV7-2 and TRBJ2-3; 12 bases are shared with TRBD2. The CDR3 has 19 amino acids. CDR1 SGHTA and CDR2 FQGNSA come from the germline V gene. After removal of 0 bases from V and 1 base from J, the junction contained 8 bases not matched to a gene.

The chain recombines TRBV30 with TRBJ2-7; 8 positions match TRBD1. Germline V lookup: CDR1 GTSNPN, CDR2 SVGIG (reference sequence). After removal of 0 bases from V and 5 bases from J, the junction contained 9 bases not matched to a gene. CDR3 length: 15 residues. The CDR3 is CAWSVTLRGPNEQYF. In DNA form, the CDR3 reads TGTGCCTGGAGTGTAACCCTCAGGGGGCCAAACGAGCAGTACTTC.

The J gene is TRBJ2-3, the V gene TRBV29-1; TRBD1 might be the D (5 bases). Trimming removed 3 bases at V and 3 bases at J, with 10 bases between. Looked up from germline, CDR1 is SQVTM and CDR2 is ANQGSEA. This CDR3 region has 13 residues. The CDR3 spells CSVEHRWTDTQYF. CDR3 nucleotides: TGCAGCGTTGAGCACAGGTGGACAGATACGCAGTATTTT.

The chain couples TRBV28 to TRBJ2-7; 8 nucleotides line up with TRBD2. The V segment lost 10 bases and the J segment 0 bases; nucleotides outside the gene matches: 5. Germline V gives CDR1 MDHEN, CDR2 SYDVKM. This CDR3 is built from 13 residues. The CDR3 nucleotides read TGTGCCACGCTAGCGGGCGTCTCCTACGAGCAGTACTTC. Protein product: CATLAGVSYEQYF.

This chain links TRBV15 with TRBJ1-4; 9 bases are shared with TRBD1. After removal of 2 bases from V and 2 bases from J, the junction contained 6 bases not matched to a gene. This CDR3 is 17 amino acids long. CDR1 is LNHNV, CDR2 YYDKDF, per germline (reference sequence). This CDR3 reads CATSRLPGTGTNEKLFF. The CDR3 bases are TGTGCCACCAGCAGACTGCCGGGGACAGGGACTAATGAAAAACTGTTTTTT.

This chain connects TRBV28 to TRBJ2-3; 8 bases map to TRBD2. The CDR3 spans 16 residues. Germline V lookup: CDR1 MDHEN, CDR2 SYDVKM. V shed 4 bases and J 2 bases; nucleotides not matched to a gene: 8. As DNA, the CDR3 is TGTGCCAGCAGTTCACTACTAGCGGAGAACACAGATACGCAGTATTTT. This sequence encodes CASSSLLAENTDTQYF.

The V and J genes are TRBV15 and TRBJ1-5; possibly TRBD1 for D (6 bases). Germline lookup yields CDR1 LNHNV and CDR2 YYDKDF (reference sequence). The CDR3 has 13 residues. V lost 6 bases, J lost 5 bases, and 11 bases lay in between. The CDR3 bases are TGTGCCACCAGAACAGGGTCGGATCAGCCCCAGCATTTT. Encoded protein: CATRTGSDQPQHF. The full variable domain, completed using reference TRBV15 and TRBJ1-5, is DAMVIQNPRYQVTQFGKPVTLSCSQTLNHNVMYWYQQKSSQAPKLLFHYYDKDFNNEADTPDNFQSRRPNTSFCFLDIRSPGLGDTAMYLCATRTGSDQPQHFGDGTRLSIL.

In this sample, this clone turned up once. DNA for the CDR3: TGTGCCAGCACCATGACTAGCGGGAGGAAGTACGAGCAGTACTTC. Its translation: CASTMTSGRKYEQYF. The V gene is TRBV28, the J gene TRBJ2-7; 13 positions agree with TRBD2. CDR1 MDHEN and CDR2 SYDVKM come from the germline V gene. CDR3 length equals 15 residues. After removal of 7 bases from V and 4 bases from J, the junction contained 7 bases not matched to a gene.

This sequence joins TRBV4-2 and TRBJ2-7; 10 nucleotides line up with TRBD2. V was clipped by 2 bases and J by 2 bases; unmatched bases: 9. CDR3 length equals 17 residues. The germline V gene has CDR1 LGHNA and CDR2 YNFKEQ. The CDR3 reads CASSQSRPGTSAYEQYF. The CDR3 nucleotides are TGTGCCAGCAGCCAATCACGCCCCGGGACTAGCGCCTACGAGCAGTACTTC.

The V gene is TRBV9, the J gene TRBJ2-4, with 11 bases fitting TRBD2. This CDR3 has 18 amino acids. V was pared by 3 bases and J by 0 bases, with 8 bases of the junction left unmatched. Germline CDR1 is SGDLS and CDR2 is YYNGEE. The CDR3: CASSGGTSGRLAKNIQYF. DNA for the CDR3: TGTGCCAGCAGCGGCGGGACTAGCGGCCGCCTAGCCAAAAACATTCAGTACTTC.

The chain recombines TRBV12-1 with TRBJ2-3; the table calls TRBD2, which could not be checked here. TRBV12-1 is annotated as a pseudogene. This CDR3 spans 15 amino acids. The CDR3 coding sequence is TGTGCCAGCAGCTTTGTTACCGAGGGCACAGATACGCAGTATTTT. Translated, it gives CASSFVTEGTDTQYF.